These 2 T cell receptor beta chains originate from one sample sequenced in a study of blood T cell repertoires in COVID-19. The assay was immunoSEQ multiplex PCR, and TCRdb's table has in-frame clones only and misses some. The sample consists of roughly 160,000 clones, about 90% of them appearing once. The sample was PBMCs or T cells enriched from blood (not recorded which). The receptor set was obtained from a woman in her fifties or sixties who had recovered from COVID-19.

This chain uses TRBV6-5 with TRBJ1-5; the D is unclear. The CDR3 has 13 amino acids. Trimming shortened V by 6 bases and J by 8 bases, and 14 bases separated the two germline ends. Germline V lookup: CDR1 MNHEY, CDR2 SVGAGI. The CDR3 nucleotides are TGTGCCAGCAGGCCCGCCCTTCGGGAGCCCCAGCATTTT. It specifies CASRPALREPQHF.

The chain employs TRBV4-3 and TRBJ2-2; 8 bases agree with TRBD2. Unmatched junction bases numbered 4, after V lost 0 bases and J lost 4 bases. Per germline, CDR1 LGHNA and CDR2 YSLEER. The length of the CDR3 is 16 residues. This chain's CDR3 is CASSQDAGGFTGELFF. CDR3 DNA: TGCGCCAGCAGCCAAGACGCGGGAGGCTTCACCGGGGAGCTGTTTTTT.